The 25 T cell receptor beta chains listed next were all sequenced from one sample in a study of shared clonotypes between healthy human individuals. Sequencing was performed with immunoSEQ multiplex PCR; in TCRdb, only in-frame clones are kept and a portion is missing. The sample has some 2.4 million clones, 80% to 95% seen once. The material sequenced was naive CD4+ T cells from PBMCs. The subset here: CD45RA+ positively selected. The receptors stem from a man aged 18 to 30 in good health. Some clones in this sample may be carry-over from other donors' samples.

The V and J genes are TRBV5-4 and TRBJ2-7, with 9 nucleotides matching TRBD1. The CDR3 extends over 12 amino acids. V shed 4 bases and J 6 bases; nucleotides not matched to a gene: 2. Germline assignment: CDR1 SGHNT and CDR2 YYREEE (reference sequence). CDR3 DNA: TGTGCCAGCAGCGTGGACAGGGGCGAGCAGTACTTC. It is translated as CASSVDRGEQYF.

This clone showed up just once. V gene TRBV4-2 combines with J gene TRBJ1-1, with 8 bases lining up with TRBD1. CDR3 length: 18 amino acids. CDR1 LGHNA and CDR2 YNFKEQ come from the germline V gene. J was trimmed by 2 bases and V by 2 bases; bases with no gene match: 13. For the CDR3, the DNA is TGTGCCAGCAGCCAAAGAGGGGCAGGGGGCGCGGTAAACACTGAAGCTTTCTTT. Translating it yields CASSQRGAGGAVNTEAFF.

Details on this clone: Other DNA sequences in the same sample also yield this CDR3. The J gene is TRBJ1-2, the V gene TRBV29-1, with D tentatively TRBD1 (5 bases). Trimming removed 4 bases at V and 5 bases at J, with 11 bases between. CDR1 and CDR2 (germline): SQVTM, ANQGSEA. The CDR3 has 12 amino acids. The CDR3 DNA is TGCAGCGTTGCCGGGACGGCGTATGGCTACACCTTC. It yields the protein CSVAGTAYGYTF.

A remark on this clone: Mismatch with germline at one junction end may stem from a read error. The chain joins TRBV6-6 to TRBJ2-2, with D hard to call. The CDR3 covers 15 residues. The germline V gene encodes CDR1 MNHNY and CDR2 SVGAGI (reference sequence). For the CDR3, the DNA is TGTGCCAGCAGTAACTCTTGGACCAACACCGGGGAGCTGTTTTTT. Amino acids: CASSNSWTNTGELFF.

This clone was observed a single time. The rearrangement uses TRBV6-6 and TRBJ1-2; 8 bases agree with TRBD1. J gave up 2 bases and V 5 bases, and 4 bases lay outside the gene matches. The germline V gene encodes CDR1 MNHNY and CDR2 SVGAGI (reference sequence). This CDR3 contains 14 residues. Here the CDR3 DNA reads TGTGCCAGCAGTAAAGGGGACAGGAACTATGGCTACACCTTC. This encodes CASSKGDRNYGYTF.

This clone was recorded only once. The chain couples TRBV7-2 to TRBJ2-7; 11 bases match TRBD2. CDR1 is SGHTA and CDR2 is FQGNSA in the germline V gene. The CDR3 is made up of 15 amino acids. J gave up 7 bases and V 2 bases, and 7 bases lay outside the gene matches. The CDR3 nucleotides read TGTGCCAGCAGCTTAATAGCGGGAGGGCCTGGGGAGCAGTACTTC. Encoded protein: CASSLIAGGPGEQYF.

This sequence joins TRBV27 and TRBJ2-4, with TRBD2 matching over 10 bases. The ends lost 5 bases at V and 0 bases at J; junction bases unmatched: 7. Germline CDR1 MNHEY, CDR2 SMNVEV (reference sequence). The CDR3 is 17 residues long. CDR3 residues: CASSPPRLAGAKNIQYF. The CDR3 DNA reads TGTGCCAGCAGTCCCCCCCGACTAGCGGGAGCCAAAAACATTCAGTACTTC.

This clone was observed a single time. The CDR3 DNA is TGTGCCAGCAGCAGCCGGGACAGGGTCTTCCACGAGCAGTACTTC. Amino acid sequence: CASSSRDRVFHEQYF. V gene TRBV5-4 combines with J gene TRBJ2-7; 9 nucleotides align to TRBD1. The J segment lost 5 bases and the V segment lost 4 bases, leaving 10 bases of the junction unmatched. The CDR3 extends over 15 amino acids. The germline gives CDR1 SGHNT, CDR2 YYREEE (reference sequence).

The chain uses TRBV4-1 and TRBJ2-7, with D maybe TRBD1 (6 bases). Germline CDR1 reads MGHRA; CDR2 reads YSYEKL. This CDR3 has 17 amino acids. Trimming stripped 2 bases from V and 1 base from J, with 18 bases between. For the CDR3, the DNA is TGCGCCAGCAGCCAACGGGACATGCTGTATGCTTCCTACGAGCAGTACTTC. Translation gives CASSQRDMLYASYEQYF.

This clone has a single count. The DNA of the CDR3 is TGTGCCAGCAGTGATACGGCCACCTCTTACACCGGGGAGCTGTTTTTT. It is translated as CASSDTATSYTGELFF. This chain links TRBV25-1 with TRBJ2-2; D call uncertain. This CDR3 region has 16 residues. Per the germline V gene, CDR1 is MGHDK and CDR2 is SYGVNS. Trimming stripped 3 bases from V and 3 bases from J, with 14 bases between. The variable domain in full, completed from reference TRBV25-1 and TRBJ2-2, reads EADIYQTPRYLVIGTGKKITLECSQTMGHDKMYWYQQDPGMELHLIHYSYGVNSTEKGDLSSESTVSRIRTEHFPLTLESARPSHTSQYLCASSDTATSYTGELFFGEGSRLTVL.

This clone has ten or more counts. The J gene is TRBJ1-2, the V gene TRBV6-1, with D maybe TRBD1 (6 bases). The CDR3 sequence is 14 residues long. Deletions cut 1 base from V and 5 bases from J, with 11 bases between. Looked up from germline, CDR1 is MNHNS and CDR2 is SASEGT. The CDR3 sequence: CASSEGTEMYGYTF. CDR3 bases: TGTGCCAGCAGTGAAGGGACAGAGATGTATGGCTACACCTTC.

The gene calls are TRBV7-2 and TRBJ2-7; D is perhaps TRBD1 or TRBD2 (5 bases each). V shed 6 bases and J shed 7 bases, with 16 bases lying between them. The germline CDR1 and CDR2 sequences are SGHTA and FQGNSA. This CDR3 region has 13 residues. The CDR3 coding sequence is TGTGCCAGCAGATGGGGGTCACCCGGTGAGCAGTACTTC. Encoded protein: CASRWGSPGEQYF.

This clone was seen a single time. The rearrangement joins TRBV2 to TRBJ2-3; no definite D call. Germline CDR1 is SNHLY and CDR2 is FYNNEI. The CDR3 extends over 15 amino acids. V lost 0 bases, J lost 6 bases, and 13 bases lay in between. CDR3 DNA: TGTGCCAGCAGTGAAGCTCACGGTGTAGGGGATACGCAGTATTTT. Protein: CASSEAHGVGDTQYF.

The chain employs TRBV6-1 and TRBJ2-7, with a possible D match to TRBD1 (5 bases). Trimming shortened V by 4 bases and J by 0 bases, and 7 bases separated the two germline ends. This CDR3 spans 13 amino acids. Per the germline V gene, CDR1 is MNHNS and CDR2 is SASEGT. The CDR3 nucleotides read TGTGCCAGCAGTGTTACAGGCTCCTACGAGCAGTACTTC. This codes for CASSVTGSYEQYF.

With regard to this clone: Other DNA sequences in this specimen translate into the identical CDR3. The chain links TRBV7-2 to TRBJ2-7; 10 bases are a match to TRBD1. The CDR3 is 14 amino acids. Trimming cost V 4 bases and J 4 bases; bases outside gene matches: 4. Germline CDR1 reads SGHTA; CDR2 reads FQGNSA. CDR3 nucleotides: TGTGCCAGCAGCTCAGCGGGACAGGGGTACGAGCAGTACTTC. This encodes CASSSAGQGYEQYF.

The V call is TRBV18, the J call TRBJ1-1; D not resolved. Trimming took 5 bases from V and 9 from J, leaving 13 bases between them. This CDR3 is 12 amino acids long. Germline loops: CDR1 KGHSH, CDR2 LQKENI. CDR3 sequence reads: CASSVAQQQAFF. The CDR3 region has the DNA TGTGCCAGCTCAGTGGCACAGCAGCAAGCTTTCTTT.

This rearrangement joins TRBV28 to TRBJ2-6, with 7 bases identical to TRBD1. This CDR3 is built from 17 residues. Per the germline V gene, CDR1 is MDHEN and CDR2 is SYDVKM. Unmatched junction bases numbered 6, after V lost 3 bases and J lost 1 base. The CDR3 reads CASSFSQGVSGANVLTF. The CDR3 region has the DNA TGTGCCAGCAGTTTCAGCCAGGGGGTATCTGGGGCCAACGTCCTGACTTTC.

In the case of this clone: One end of the junction is discordant with germline, which a read error may explain. This rearrangement joins TRBV2 to TRBJ2-2, with D possibly being TRBD1 (5 bases). CDR3 size: 13 residues. The germline CDR1 and CDR2 sequences are SNHLY and FYNNEI. CDR3: CASTAGRAGELFF. The CDR3 DNA follows: TGTGCGAGCACCGCAGGGCGAGCCGGGGAGCTGTTTTTT.

Notes on this clone: At the DNA level, this CDR3 is encoded by other sequences in the same sample as well. The chain couples TRBV18 to TRBJ1-1; no clear D. The CDR3 length is 13 residues. V was shortened by 2 bases and J by 3 bases, with 7 bases between the two germline ends. Germline assignment: CDR1 KGHSH and CDR2 LQKENI. DNA for the CDR3: TGTGCCAGCTCACCAGACATTGACACTGAAGCTTTCTTT. It encodes CASSPDIDTEAFF.

V and J are TRBV29-1 and TRBJ2-1; D perhaps matches TRBD1 (5 bases). Germline loops: CDR1 SQVTM, CDR2 ANQGSEA. The ends were cut back, 1 base at V and 1 base at J, with 17 bases in the middle. The CDR3 length is 17 residues. CDR3 loop: CSVEVLGAHSSYNEQFF. In nucleotides, the CDR3 is TGCAGCGTTGAAGTTCTAGGGGCACATTCGTCCTACAATGAGCAGTTCTTC.

About this clone: Other DNA sequences within the sample encode an identical CDR3. The J gene is TRBJ2-1, the V gene TRBV18; maybe TRBD2 (6 bases). V was pared by 2 bases and J by 1 base, with 9 bases between. There are 15 residues in the CDR3. Germline CDR1 KGHSH, CDR2 LQKENI. Written as DNA, the CDR3 is TGTGCCAGCTCACCATCTCGGGAGTCCTACAATGAGCAGTTCTTC. Its translation: CASSPSRESYNEQFF.

Turning to this clone: This same CDR3 is encoded by further DNA sequences in the sample. The rearrangement links TRBV7-9 to TRBJ2-1, with D possibly TRBD2 on 5 matching bases. The CDR3 totals 15 residues. The V end lost 2 bases, the J end lost 1 base, and 9 bases lay between the germline ends. Germline CDR1 SEHNR, CDR2 FQNEAQ (reference sequence). The CDR3 protein is CASSLRGSSYNEQFF. The CDR3 coding sequence is TGTGCCAGCAGCTTACGGGGTAGTTCCTACAATGAGCAGTTCTTC.

The chain employs TRBV21-1 and TRBJ2-7; TRBD2, the table's D call, was not compared with the DNA. TRBV21-1 corresponds to a pseudogene. This CDR3 contains 17 residues. The CDR3 loop reads CASSKIWKRGSVYEQYF. The CDR3, as DNA: TGTGCCAGCAGCAAAATATGGAAACGGGGTAGCGTCTACGAGCAGTACTTC.

The CDR3 DNA follows: TGCGCCAGCAGCTCTCTTCCTCGGGTCCATGACGAGCAGTACTTC. Translated: CASSSLPRVHDEQYF. J is TRBJ2-7 and V is TRBV5-1; D is unclear. The CDR3 is 15 amino acids. Trimming removed 3 bases at V and 5 bases at J, with 18 bases between. Germline CDR1 is SGHRS and CDR2 is YFSETQ.

CDR3 loop: CASTRQGTNTGELFF. Written as DNA, the CDR3 is TGTGCCAGCACGCGACAGGGTACGAACACCGGGGAGCTGTTTTTT. The chain employs TRBV6-1 and TRBJ2-2; 7 nucleotides match TRBD1. Unmatched junction bases numbered 5, after V lost 7 bases and J lost 0 bases. The CDR3 is 15 residues long. Germline V CDR1 and CDR2: MNHNS, SASEGT.